The rows below give T cell receptor beta chains drawn from one sample of a study of cytomegalovirus exposure and HLA in healthy donors. Profiling relied on immunoSEQ multiplex PCR, and the TCRdb table lists in-frame clones only, not all of them. Among some 190,000 clones listed, approximately 88% were seen once. The sequenced sample was PBMCs. These receptors were obtained from a boy aged 2 to 10 in good health and CMV-seronegative. Each CDR3 is given with its conserved first and last residue. D genes are given only for firm matches. Clone size, where shown, is once, few, many, or a class for clones that have expanded.

clone_size,d_call,v_call,j_call,cdr3_aa,cdr3_nt
NA,NA,TRBV5-1,TRBJ1-2,CASRKEEGYTF,TGCGCCAGCAGAAAGGAGGAGGGCTACACCTTC
NA,NA,TRBV30,TRBJ1-3,CAWSRQGTTGNTIYF,TGTGCCTGGAGTAGGCAGGGAACTACTGGAAACACCATATATTTT
few,TRBD1,TRBV18,TRBJ1-2,CASSPTDRDGYGYTF,TGTGCCAGCTCACCGACCGACAGGGACGGCTATGGCTACACCTTC
NA,TRBD2,TRBV5-1,TRBJ2-1,CASSLWTSDHNEQFF,TGCGCCAGCAGCTTGTGGACTAGCGACCACAATGAGCAGTTCTTC
NA,NA,TRBV7-9,TRBJ2-3,CASSLSADTQYF,TGTGCCAGCAGCTTATCTGCAGATACGCAGTATTTT
NA,TRBD1,TRBV11-3,TRBJ1-4,CASSSDGQGPEEKLFF,TGTGCCAGCAGCTCCGATGGACAGGGACCGGAAGAAAAACTGTTTTTT
NA,NA,TRBV7-6,TRBJ1-1,CASSLAQNTEAFF,TGTGCCAGCAGCTTAGCCCAAAACACTGAAGCTTTCTTT
NA,NA,TRBV2,TRBJ1-5,CASSEWTREPQHF,TGTGCCAGCAGTGAATGGACGAGGGAGCCCCAGCATTTT
few,NA,TRBV5-5,TRBJ1-1,CASSFKARGEGTEAFF,TGTGCCAGCAGCTTTAAGGCCCGGGGGGAGGGGACTGAAGCTTTCTTT
NA,NA,TRBV25-1,TRBJ2-1,CASSEGGTARNEQFF,TGTGCCAGCAGTGAAGGGGGGACGGCGCGAAATGAGCAGTTCTTC
NA,NA,TRBV30,TRBJ1-1,CAWSQVGNTEAFF,TGTGCCTGGAGTCAGGTAGGGAACACTGAAGCTTTCTTT
NA,TRBD1,TRBV27,TRBJ1-5,CASSRQGPSNQPQHF,TGTGCCAGCAGTAGACAGGGCCCTAGCAATCAGCCCCAGCATTTT
NA,NA,TRBV12-5,TRBJ1-1,CASDSPLRSDAEAFF,TGTGCTAGTGACAGTCCACTCCGTTCCGACGCTGAAGCTTTCTTT
NA,TRBD1,TRBV5-6,TRBJ2-2,CASRIQGANGELFF,TGTGCCAGCAGAATACAGGGGGCGAACGGGGAGCTGTTTTTT
NA,NA,TRBV18,TRBJ2-5,CASSNISKETQYF,TGTGCCAGCTCAAACATTTCAAAAGAGACCCAGTACTTC
NA,NA,TRBV9,TRBJ2-7,CASSVSQQGGTYEQYF,TGTGCCAGCAGCGTCTCCCAACAGGGAGGGACCTACGAGCAGTACTTC
NA,TRBD1,TRBV27,TRBJ2-1,CASSQWQGAINNEQFF,TGTGCCAGCAGTCAGTGGCAGGGGGCGATCAACAATGAGCAGTTCTTC
once,NA,TRBV29-1,TRBJ1-2,CSVWGGKTDYGYTF,TGCAGCGTATGGGGCGGGAAGACCGACTATGGCTACACCTTC
NA,NA,TRBV2,TRBJ2-2,CASSEMAESGELFF,TGTGCCAGCAGTGAAATGGCAGAATCCGGGGAGCTGTTTTTT
NA,TRBD1,TRBV30,TRBJ1-5,CAWSPRTGGLGNQPQHF,TGTGCCTGGAGTCCAAGGACAGGCGGACTGGGCAATCAGCCCCAGCATTTT
NA,TRBD1,TRBV30,TRBJ2-7,CAWTWTGGPYEQYF,TGTGCCTGGACCTGGACAGGGGGCCCCTACGAGCAGTACTTC
NA,TRBD1,TRBV30,TRBJ1-6,CAWSVLQGAYNSPLHF,TGTGCCTGGAGCGTTTTACAGGGGGCTTATAATTCACCCCTCCACTTT
few,TRBD1,TRBV18,TRBJ2-7,CASSPGTGGYEQYF,TGTGCCAGCTCTCCCGGGACAGGGGGCTACGAGCAGTACTTC
NA,NA,TRBV30,TRBJ2-1,CAWSPDLSYNEQFF,TGTGCCTGGAGTCCAGATCTCTCCTACAATGAGCAGTTCTTC
few,NA,TRBV6-5,TRBJ2-2,CASSQGTGELFF,TGTGCCAGCAGCCAGGGGACCGGGGAGCTGTTTTTT
once,TRBD2,TRBV5-4,TRBJ2-1,CASRDQRDSYNEQFF,TGTGCCAGCCGTGACCAGCGGGACTCCTACAATGAGCAGTTCTTC
NA,NA,TRBV7-3,TRBJ2-2,CASSLTSSYTGELFF,TGTGCCAGCAGCTTAACGTCTTCCTACACCGGGGAGCTGTTTTTT
NA,NA,TRBV7-9,TRBJ1-2,CASSAKSVTGGYTF,TGTGCCAGCAGTGCGAAGAGCGTCACAGGTGGCTACACCTTC
NA,NA,TRBV5-1,TRBJ2-7,CASSLDGGYEQYF,TGCGCCAGCAGCTTGGACGGGGGCTACGAGCAGTACTTC
NA,TRBD1,TRBV5-6,TRBJ1-2,CASSLEGQLYGYTF,TGTGCCAGCAGCTTGGAGGGACAGCTCTATGGCTACACCTTC
few,TRBD1,TRBV4-1,TRBJ1-1,CASSQLIRQGWTEAFF,TGCGCCAGCAGCCAGCTAATACGACAGGGTTGGACTGAAGCTTTCTTT
once,NA,TRBV5-1,TRBJ1-1,CASRTDGTSGVTEAFF,TGCGCCAGCAGAACGGACGGGACTTCGGGTGTTACTGAAGCTTTCTTT
NA,NA,TRBV28,TRBJ2-5,CASMEGRLETQYF,TGTGCCAGCATGGAGGGGAGGTTAGAGACCCAGTACTTC
NA,TRBD1,TRBV7-6,TRBJ1-6,CASSLEGQGISSPLHF,TGTGCCAGCAGCTTAGAGGGACAGGGGATAAGTTCACCCCTCCACTTT
NA,TRBD2,TRBV11-2,TRBJ2-7,CASSLGASGSYEQYF,TGTGCCAGCAGCTTAGGAGCGAGCGGGAGTTACGAGCAGTACTTC
NA,TRBD1,TRBV11-2,TRBJ2-5,CASSLDWETGAYQETQYF,TGTGCCAGCAGCTTAGATTGGGAAACAGGGGCGTATCAAGAGACCCAGTACTTC
NA,NA,TRBV5-4,TRBJ2-2,CASSFSRNTGELFF,TGTGCCAGCAGCTTCTCTAGAAACACCGGGGAGCTGTTTTTT
NA,TRBD2,TRBV7-2,TRBJ2-3,CASSTRTSGTDTQYF,TGTGCCAGCAGCACTCGGACTAGCGGCACAGATACGCAGTATTTT
NA,TRBD1,TRBV25-1,TRBJ1-3,CASSETGGNTIYF,TGTGCCAGCAGTGAGACAGGGGGAAACACCATATATTTT
NA,NA,TRBV4-3,TRBJ1-3,CASSQGVSGNTIYF,TGCGCCAGCAGCCAAGGAGTCTCTGGAAACACCATATATTTT
few,NA,TRBV5-5,TRBJ1-4,CASSLGGRVNEKLFF,TGTGCCAGCAGCTTGGGGGGCAGGGTTAATGAAAAACTGTTTTTT
NA,NA,TRBV4-3,TRBJ2-2,CASSQDGDMTTGELFF,TGCGCCAGCAGCCAAGATGGGGACATGACCACCGGGGAGCTGTTTTTT
NA,NA,TRBV28,TRBJ1-2,CASSTTPIYGYTF,TGTGCCAGCAGTACCACACCAATCTATGGCTACACCTTC
NA,TRBD2,TRBV7-9,TRBJ2-2,CASSSWGSGSKTGELFF,TGTGCCAGCAGCTCGTGGGGAAGCGGGAGTAAAACCGGGGAGCTGTTTTTT
NA,NA,TRBV7-8,TRBJ1-2,CASSRLGGNDYGYTF,TGTGCCAGCAGCCGACTGGGGGGAAATGACTATGGCTACACCTTC
once,TRBD2,TRBV6-5,TRBJ2-2,CASGLAGGYTGELFF,TGTGCCAGCGGATTAGCGGGAGGTTACACCGGGGAGCTGTTTTTT
NA,NA,TRBV6-4,TRBJ2-3,CASSDLRRGPTDTQYF,TGTGCCAGCAGTGACCTGCGGCGGGGCCCCACAGATACGCAGTATTTT
NA,TRBD1,TRBV19,TRBJ2-6,CASRGRGDRAGANVLTF,TGTGCCAGTAGGGGGCGAGGGGACAGGGCTGGGGCCAACGTCCTGACTTTC